This T cell receptor (beta chain) was sequenced for a study of cytomegalovirus exposure and HLA in healthy donors. Germline V gene lookup returns CDR1 LNHDA and CDR2 SQIVND (reference sequence). V was pared by 3 bases and J by 6 bases, with 10 bases between. This CDR3 contains 13 residues. Vbeta (60) and Jbeta (13) primers were used in the PCR. Sequenced by immunoSEQ multiplex PCR; TCRdb stores in-frame clones only, minus some. This repertoire includes about 200,000 clones. The J gene is TRBJ2-3, the V gene TRBV19; D is uncertain. The sample comprised PBMCs. The TCR comes from a girl aged 2 to 10 in good health and CMV-seropositive. The CDR3 DNA follows: TGTGCCAGTAGTATTACCAACTTGGATACGCAGTATTTT. Translated, it gives CASSITNLDTQYF.